The rows below give T cell receptor beta chains drawn from one sample of a study of CD8 T cells in ankylosing spondylitis. TCRdb ran MiXCR on the 5' RACE reads and lists one entry per CDR3 protein. The table includes roughly 450,000 distinct CDR3 sequences, 26% detected once. The sample was blood, either unsorted or a sorted T cell fraction (not recorded which). These receptors all come from a male donor with ankylosing spondylitis. Each CDR3 is given with its conserved first and last residue. Fields, in order: D gene, V gene, clone size, J gene, CDR3 DNA, CDR3 protein. A D gene is named only where the DNA matches it firmly. Expanded clones are given a class, and other clones once, few, many or no size at all.

>NA|TRBV12-3/TRBV12-4|few|TRBJ2-5
TGTGCCAGCAGTTTCGGTACAGGTGGGGGAGAGACCCAGTACTTC
CASSFGTGGGETQYF
>NA|TRBV19|few|TRBJ2-1
TGTGTGACAGGCCAGCGGTTCGGGGATGAGCAGTTCTTC
CVTGQRFGDEQFF
>TRBD1|TRBV12-3/TRBV12-4|NA|TRBJ2-5
TGTGCCAGCAGTTTTGGGGACAGGGCCGCCTGGGAGACCCAGTACTTC
CASSFGDRAAWETQYF
>TRBD1|TRBV6-5|few|TRBJ1-4
TGTGCCAGCAGTTACTCGAGTAAGAGGCAGGGGGCCGTGGATGAAAAACTGTTTTTT
CASSYSSKRQGAVDEKLFF
>NA|TRBV6-5|NA|TRBJ1-1
TGTGCCAGCACTTTCTCGCGGGGGGACACTGAAGCTTTCTTT
CASTFSRGDTEAFF
>TRBD2|TRBV24-1|NA|TRBJ2-7
TGTGCCACCAGTGATTTTGGAGCGGGAGGGCCGGGCTCGTACGAGCAGTACTTC
CATSDFGAGGPGSYEQYF
>TRBD1|TRBV29-1|NA|TRBJ2-5
TGCAGCGCAAGGACAGGGGAAGAGACCCAGTACTTC
CSARTGEETQYF
>NA|TRBV24-1|NA|TRBJ2-7
TGTGCCACCAGTGAGTCCACAGCAACCTTTTACGAGCAGTACTTC
CATSESTATFYEQYF
>TRBD1|TRBV10-3|NA|TRBJ1-1
TGTGCCATCAGCGGGACAGGGCTCACTGAAGCTTTCTTT
CAISGTGLTEAFF
>NA|TRBV24-1|few|TRBJ2-5
TGTGCCACCAGTGACCCCCCAAAGGGTAGTGTCCAAGAGACCCAGTACTTC
CATSDPPKGSVQETQYF